This TCR beta chain comes out of a study of T cell changes during pregnancy in multiple sclerosis. Profiled with immunoSEQ multiplex PCR; TCRdb holds only in-frame clones, not every one. Among about 43,000 clones listed, roughly 93% were seen once. The CDR3 runs 17 residues. Unmatched junction bases numbered 9, after V lost 5 bases and J lost 2 bases. The germline gives CDR1 SGHVS, CDR2 FQNEAQ. The sequencing input was PBMCs (not recorded whether the cells were cultured). The V gene is TRBV7-8, the J gene TRBJ2-7; TRBD2 matches at 13 bases. The TCR was taken from a female donor with multiple sclerosis, enrolled in a pregnancy study. CDR3 coding DNA: TGTGCCAGCAGCAGGACTAGCGGGAGACCCGGGGCCTACGAGCAGTACTTC. Translating gives CASSRTSGRPGAYEQYF.